This TCR beta chain was captured in a study of T cell changes during pregnancy in multiple sclerosis. Germline V gene data show CDR1 as MDHEN and CDR2 as SYDVKM. Trimming took off 3 bases at V and 4 bases at J, with 9 bases between the two ends. There are 13 residues in the CDR3. Clones were sequenced by immunoSEQ multiplex PCR, and TCRdb holds only the in-frame ones, with some missing. The sample yields about 40,000 clones, approximately 90% seen once. The chain uses TRBV28 and TRBJ1-2, with a possible D match to TRBD1 (5 bases). The specimen was CD4+ T cells from peripheral blood mononuclear cells, collected before pregnancy. This TCR came from a female donor with multiple sclerosis, enrolled in a pregnancy study. The DNA for the CDR3 is TGTGCCAGCAGTTTCTCAGGGTTCTATGGCTACACCTTC. Translating it yields CASSFSGFYGYTF.